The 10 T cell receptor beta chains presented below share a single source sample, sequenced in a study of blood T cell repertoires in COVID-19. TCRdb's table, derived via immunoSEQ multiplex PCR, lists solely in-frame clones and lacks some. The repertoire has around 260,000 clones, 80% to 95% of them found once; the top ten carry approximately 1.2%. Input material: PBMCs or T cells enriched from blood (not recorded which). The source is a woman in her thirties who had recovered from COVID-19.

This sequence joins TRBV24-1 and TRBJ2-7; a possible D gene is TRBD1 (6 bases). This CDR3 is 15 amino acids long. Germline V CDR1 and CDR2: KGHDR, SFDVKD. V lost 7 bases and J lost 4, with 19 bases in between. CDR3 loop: CATSQSGTGTYEQYF. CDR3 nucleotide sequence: TGTGCCACCAGCCAATCAGGAACAGGGACGTACGAGCAGTACTTC.

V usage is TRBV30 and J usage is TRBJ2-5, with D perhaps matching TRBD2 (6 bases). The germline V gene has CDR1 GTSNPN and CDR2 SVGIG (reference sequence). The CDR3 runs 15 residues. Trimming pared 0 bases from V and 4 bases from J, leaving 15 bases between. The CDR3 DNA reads TGTGCCTGGAGTGTACTTGCGGGAAGGGGAGAGACCCAGTACTTC. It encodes CAWSVLAGRGETQYF. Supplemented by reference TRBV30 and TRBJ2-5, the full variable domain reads SQTIHQWPATLVQPVGSPLSLECTVEGTSNPNLYWYRQAAGRGLQLLFYSVGIGQISSEVPQNLSASRPQDRQFILSSKKLLLSDSGFYLCAWSVLAGRGETQYFGPGTRLLVL.

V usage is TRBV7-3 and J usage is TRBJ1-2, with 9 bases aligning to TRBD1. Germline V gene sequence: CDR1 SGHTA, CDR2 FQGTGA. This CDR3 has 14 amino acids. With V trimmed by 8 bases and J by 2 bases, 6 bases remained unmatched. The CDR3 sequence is CASSPTGGNYGYTF. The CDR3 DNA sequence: TGTGCCAGCTCCCCGACAGGGGGGAACTATGGCTACACCTTC.

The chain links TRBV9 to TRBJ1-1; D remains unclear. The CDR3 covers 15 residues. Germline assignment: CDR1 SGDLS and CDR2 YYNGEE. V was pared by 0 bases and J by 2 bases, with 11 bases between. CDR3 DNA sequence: TGTGCCAGCAGCGTAGAATGGTTAGCTAACACTGAAGCTTTCTTT. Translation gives CASSVEWLANTEAFF. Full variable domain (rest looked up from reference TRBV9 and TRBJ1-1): DSGVTQTPKHLITATGQRVTLRCSPRSGDLSVYWYQQSLDQGLQFLIQYYNGEERAKGNILERFSAQQFPDLHSELNLSSLELGDSALYFCASSVEWLANTEAFFGQGTRLTVV.

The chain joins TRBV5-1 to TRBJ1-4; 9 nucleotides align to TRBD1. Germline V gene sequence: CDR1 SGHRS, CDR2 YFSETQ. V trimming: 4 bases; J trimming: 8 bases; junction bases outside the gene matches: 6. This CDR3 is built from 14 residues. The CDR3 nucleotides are TGCGCCAGCAGCCTGGGGACAGGGCACGAAAAACTGTTTTTT. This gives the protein CASSLGTGHEKLFF.

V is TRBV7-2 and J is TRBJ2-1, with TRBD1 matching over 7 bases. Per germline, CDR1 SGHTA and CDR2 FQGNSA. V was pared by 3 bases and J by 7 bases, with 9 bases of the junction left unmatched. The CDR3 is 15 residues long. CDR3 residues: CASSFTTGLRNEQFF. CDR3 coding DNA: TGTGCCAGCAGCTTCACGACAGGGCTTAGAAATGAGCAGTTCTTC.

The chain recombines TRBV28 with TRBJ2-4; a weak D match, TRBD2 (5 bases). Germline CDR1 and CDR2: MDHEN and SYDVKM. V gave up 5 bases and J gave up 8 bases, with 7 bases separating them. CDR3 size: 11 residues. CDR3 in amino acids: CASSEGYIQYF. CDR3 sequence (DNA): TGTGCCAGCAGTGAGGGATACATTCAGTACTTC.

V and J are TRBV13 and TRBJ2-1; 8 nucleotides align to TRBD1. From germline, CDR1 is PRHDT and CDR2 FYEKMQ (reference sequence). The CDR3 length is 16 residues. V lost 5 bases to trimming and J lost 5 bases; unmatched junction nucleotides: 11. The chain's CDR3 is CASSPGTGWQDNEQFF. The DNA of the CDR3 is TGTGCCAGCAGCCCAGGGACAGGCTGGCAAGACAATGAGCAGTTCTTC.

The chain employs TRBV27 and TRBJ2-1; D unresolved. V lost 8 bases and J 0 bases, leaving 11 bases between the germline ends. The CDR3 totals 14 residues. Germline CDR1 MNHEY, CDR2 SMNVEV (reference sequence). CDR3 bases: TGTGCCAGCGCAACAGAAAGCTCCTACAATGAGCAGTTCTTC. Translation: CASATESSYNEQFF.

The CDR3 spells CASSLGTSGGETQYF. CDR3 coding DNA: TGTGCCAGCAGCCTCGGGACTAGCGGGGGAGAGACCCAGTACTTC. V and J are TRBV3-1 (or the pseudogene TRBV3-2) and TRBJ2-5; 14 bases are shared with TRBD2. The CDR3 runs to 15 residues. Germline V gene sequence: CDR1 LGHDT, CDR2 YNNKEL (reference sequence). Losses at the gene ends were 4 bases for V and 4 bases for J; bases not matched to a gene: 2.